Below, one TCR beta chain is given with its context. The target antigen is unknown. The CDR3 contains 12 residues. With 7 bases removed from V and 6 bases from J, the gap between germline ends came to 12 bases. CDR1 and CDR2 (germline): SNHLY, FYNNEI. This specimen comes from a study of CD4+ T cells in melanoma. The assay was immunoSEQ multiplex PCR, and TCRdb's table has in-frame clones only and misses some. The table includes some 13,000 clones, about three quarters detected once. Findings and caveats of the study: A reported correlation linked neoantigen-specific CD4+ T cells to CD8+, macrophage and B cell function. In melanoma, neoantigen-specific CD4+ T cells reportedly differed in differentiation state.

Material for sequencing was cells from a culture (not recorded whether cultured in vitro). The receptor was derived from a human donor with melanoma. The genes are TRBV2 and TRBJ1-1; the D gene is possibly TRBD1 (5 bases). The CDR3 coding sequence is TGTGCCAGCATCGAGGGGTTGGCTGAAGCTTTCTTT. This gives the protein CASIEGLAEAFF.